The source of this T cell receptor (beta chain) is a study of T cell changes during pregnancy in multiple sclerosis. This clone was observed a single time. This CDR3 is built from 13 residues. Germline CDR1 and CDR2: LNHDA and SQIVND (reference sequence). V was pared by 1 base and J by 5 bases, with 6 bases between. Repertoires were generated with immunoSEQ multiplex PCR, while TCRdb's copy carries only in-frame clones and drops some. Counted here are under 20,000 clones, approximately 84% occurring once; the ten biggest clones make up less than 12%. Source: CD8+ T cells from peripheral blood mononuclear cells, taken in the second trimester of pregnancy. This receptor was obtained from a female donor in good health, enrolled as a control in a pregnancy study. This chain links TRBV19 with TRBJ1-5; D unclear. CDR3: CASSIGTDQPQHF. The CDR3 nucleotides read TGTGCCAGTAGTATAGGCACAGATCAGCCCCAGCATTTT. The whole variable domain, filled in from reference TRBV19 and TRBJ1-5, reads DGGITQSPKYLFRKEGQNVTLSCEQNLNHDAMYWYRQDPGQGLRLIYYSQIVNDFQKGDIAEGYSVSREKKESFPLTVTSAQKNPTAFYLCASSIGTDQPQHFGDGTRLSIL.